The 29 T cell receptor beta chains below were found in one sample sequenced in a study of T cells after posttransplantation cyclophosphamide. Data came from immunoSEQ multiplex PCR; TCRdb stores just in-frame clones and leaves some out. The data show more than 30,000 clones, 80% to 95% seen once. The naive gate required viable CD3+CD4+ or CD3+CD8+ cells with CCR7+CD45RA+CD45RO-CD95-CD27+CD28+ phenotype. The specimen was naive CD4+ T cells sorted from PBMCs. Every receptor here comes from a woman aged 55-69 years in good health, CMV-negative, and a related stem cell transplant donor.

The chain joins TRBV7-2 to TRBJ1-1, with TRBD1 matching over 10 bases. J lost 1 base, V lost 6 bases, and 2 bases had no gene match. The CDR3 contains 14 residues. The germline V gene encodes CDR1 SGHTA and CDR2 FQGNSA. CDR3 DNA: TGTGCCAGCAGTAGGGACAGGGGGAACACTGAAGCTTTCTTT. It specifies CASSRDRGNTEAFF.

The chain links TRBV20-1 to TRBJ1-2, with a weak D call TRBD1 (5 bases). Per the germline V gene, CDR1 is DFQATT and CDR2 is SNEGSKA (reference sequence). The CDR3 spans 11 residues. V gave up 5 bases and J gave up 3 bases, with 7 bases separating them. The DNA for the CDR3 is TGCAGTGCTTTGACAGACTATGGCTACACCTTC. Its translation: CSALTDYGYTF.

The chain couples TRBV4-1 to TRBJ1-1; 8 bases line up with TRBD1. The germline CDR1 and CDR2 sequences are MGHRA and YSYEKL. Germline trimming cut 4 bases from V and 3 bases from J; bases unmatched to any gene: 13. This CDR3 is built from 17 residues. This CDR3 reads CASSLAGTGPGYTEAFF. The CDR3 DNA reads TGCGCCAGCAGCCTTGCCGGGACAGGCCCTGGGTACACTGAAGCTTTCTTT.

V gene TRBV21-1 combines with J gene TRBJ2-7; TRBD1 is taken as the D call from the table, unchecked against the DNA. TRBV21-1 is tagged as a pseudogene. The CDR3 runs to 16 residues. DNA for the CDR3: TGTGCCAGCAGCATAATACCGGGACAGGAGTTCTACGAGCAGTACTTC. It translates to CASSIIPGQEFYEQYF.

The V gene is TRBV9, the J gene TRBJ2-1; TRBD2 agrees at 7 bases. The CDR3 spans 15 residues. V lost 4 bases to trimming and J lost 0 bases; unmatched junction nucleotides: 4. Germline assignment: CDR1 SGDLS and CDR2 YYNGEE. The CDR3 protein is CASSPGGSSYNEQFF. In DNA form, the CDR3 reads TGTGCCAGCAGCCCCGGGGGGAGCTCCTACAATGAGCAGTTCTTC.

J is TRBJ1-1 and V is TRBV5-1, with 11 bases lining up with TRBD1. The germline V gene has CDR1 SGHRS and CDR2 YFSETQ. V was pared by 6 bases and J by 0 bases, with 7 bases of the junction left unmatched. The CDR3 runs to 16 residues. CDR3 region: CASKGQGGSLNTEAFF. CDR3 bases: TGCGCCAGCAAGGGACAGGGGGGCTCCTTGAACACTGAAGCTTTCTTT.

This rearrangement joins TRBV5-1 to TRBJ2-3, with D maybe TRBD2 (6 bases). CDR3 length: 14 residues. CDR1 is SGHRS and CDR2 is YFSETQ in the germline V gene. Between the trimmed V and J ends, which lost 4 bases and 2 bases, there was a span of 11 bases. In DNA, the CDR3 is TGCGCCAGCAGCCTGGGACTCCTCACAGATACGCAGTATTTT. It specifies CASSLGLLTDTQYF.

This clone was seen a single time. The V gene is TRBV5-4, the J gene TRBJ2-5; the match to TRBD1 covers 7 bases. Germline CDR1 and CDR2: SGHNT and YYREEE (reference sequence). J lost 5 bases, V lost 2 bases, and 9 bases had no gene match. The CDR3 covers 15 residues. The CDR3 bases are TGTGCCAGCAGCTTCTACAGGGGTTTCGCGGAGACCCAGTACTTC. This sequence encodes CASSFYRGFAETQYF.

CDR3 nucleotides: TGTGCCAGCAGCTCCGGGGGACGAATCTCTGGAAACACCATATATTTT. Residues: CASSSGGRISGNTIYF. The chain joins TRBV7-8 to TRBJ1-3; tentative D call: TRBD1 (5 bases). Germline CDR1 reads SGHVS; CDR2 reads FQNEAQ. Trimming took off 4 bases at V and 0 bases at J, with 13 bases between the two ends. CDR3 length equals 16 residues. The entire variable domain, with the rest obtained from reference TRBV7-8 and TRBJ1-3, is as follows: GAGVSQSPRYKVAKRGQDVALRCDPISGHVSLFWYQQALGQGPEFLTYFQNEAQLDKSGLPSDRFFAERPEGSVSTLKIQRTQQEDSAVYLCASSSGGRISGNTIYFGEGSWLTVV.

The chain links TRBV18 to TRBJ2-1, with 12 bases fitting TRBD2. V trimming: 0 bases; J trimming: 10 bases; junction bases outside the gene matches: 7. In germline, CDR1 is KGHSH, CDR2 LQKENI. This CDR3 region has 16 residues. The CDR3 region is CASSPPTLAGGREQFF. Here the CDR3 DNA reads TGTGCCAGCTCACCACCGACACTAGCGGGGGGCAGGGAGCAGTTCTTC.

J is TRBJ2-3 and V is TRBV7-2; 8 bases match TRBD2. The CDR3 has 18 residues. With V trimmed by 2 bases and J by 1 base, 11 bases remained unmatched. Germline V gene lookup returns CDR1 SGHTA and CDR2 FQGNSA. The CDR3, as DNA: TGTGCCAGCAGCTTACGTTTGGTAGCGGGGTCAGGCACAGATACGCAGTATTTT. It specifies CASSLRLVAGSGTDTQYF. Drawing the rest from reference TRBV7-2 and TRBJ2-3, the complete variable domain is GAGVSQSPSNKVTEKGKDVELRCDPISGHTALYWYRQSLGQGLEFLIYFQGNSAPDKSGLPSDRFSAERTGGSVSTLTIQRTQQEDSAVYLCASSLRLVAGSGTDTQYFGPGTRLTVL.

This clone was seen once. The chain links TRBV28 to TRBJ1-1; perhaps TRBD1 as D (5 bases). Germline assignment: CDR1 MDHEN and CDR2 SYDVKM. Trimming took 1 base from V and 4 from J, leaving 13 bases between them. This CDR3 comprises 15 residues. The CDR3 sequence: CASSLLGEGGTEAFF. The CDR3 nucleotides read TGTGCCAGCAGTTTATTGGGGGAGGGAGGCACTGAAGCTTTCTTT.

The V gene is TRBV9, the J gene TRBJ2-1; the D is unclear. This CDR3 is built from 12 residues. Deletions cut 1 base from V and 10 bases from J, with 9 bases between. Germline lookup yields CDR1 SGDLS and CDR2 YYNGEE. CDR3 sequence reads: CASSVIAGEQFF. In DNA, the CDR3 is TGTGCCAGCAGCGTAATAGCCGGCGAGCAGTTCTTC.

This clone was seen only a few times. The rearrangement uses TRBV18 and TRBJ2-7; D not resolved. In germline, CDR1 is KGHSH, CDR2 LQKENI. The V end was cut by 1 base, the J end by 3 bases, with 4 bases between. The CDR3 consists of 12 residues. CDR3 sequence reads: CASSPHGYEQYF. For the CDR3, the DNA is TGTGCCAGCTCACCACACGGCTACGAGCAGTACTTC.

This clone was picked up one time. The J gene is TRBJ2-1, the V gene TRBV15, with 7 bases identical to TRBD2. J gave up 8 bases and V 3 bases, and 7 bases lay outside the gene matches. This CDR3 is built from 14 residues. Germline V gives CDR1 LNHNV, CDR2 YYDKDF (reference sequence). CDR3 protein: CATSRMGEGYEQFF. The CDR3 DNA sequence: TGTGCCACCAGCAGGATGGGGGAGGGGTATGAGCAGTTCTTC.

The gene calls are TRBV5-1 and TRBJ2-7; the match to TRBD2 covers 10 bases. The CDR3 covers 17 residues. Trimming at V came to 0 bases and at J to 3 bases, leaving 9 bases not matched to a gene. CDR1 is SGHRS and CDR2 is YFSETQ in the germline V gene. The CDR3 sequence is CASSLERLAGSIYEQYF. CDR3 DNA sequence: TGCGCCAGCAGCTTGGAGCGACTAGCGGGCAGCATCTACGAGCAGTACTTC.

CDR3 sequence: CASRTVATNEKLFF. Here the CDR3 DNA reads TGTGCCAGTAGAACAGTTGCAACTAATGAAAAACTGTTTTTT. V and J are TRBV19 and TRBJ1-4; no clear D gene. Between the trimmed V and J ends, which lost 6 bases and 0 bases, there was a span of 8 bases. Per the germline V gene, CDR1 is LNHDA and CDR2 is SQIVND (reference sequence). This CDR3 spans 14 amino acids.

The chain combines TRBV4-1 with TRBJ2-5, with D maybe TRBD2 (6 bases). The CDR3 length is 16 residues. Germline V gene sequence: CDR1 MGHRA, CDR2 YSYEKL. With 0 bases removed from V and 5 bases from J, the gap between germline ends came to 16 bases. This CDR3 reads CASSQEGTGSRETQYF. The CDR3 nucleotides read TGCGCCAGCAGCCAAGAGGGGACCGGGAGTCGGGAGACCCAGTACTTC.

CDR3 residues: CASRKQSVNTEAFF. CDR3 DNA: TGTGCCAGCAGAAAACAGAGTGTGAACACTGAAGCTTTCTTT. The V and J genes are TRBV27 and TRBJ1-1; D call uncertain. This CDR3 is built from 14 residues. Germline CDR1 reads MNHEY; CDR2 reads SMNVEV (reference sequence). Deletions cut 6 bases from V and 0 bases from J, with 11 bases between.

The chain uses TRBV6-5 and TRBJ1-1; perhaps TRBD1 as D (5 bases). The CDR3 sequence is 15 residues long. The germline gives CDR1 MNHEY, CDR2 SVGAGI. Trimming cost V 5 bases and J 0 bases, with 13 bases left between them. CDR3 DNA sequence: TGTGCCAGCAGTCCCGGTGGGGCTTTGAACACTGAAGCTTTCTTT. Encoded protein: CASSPGGALNTEAFF.

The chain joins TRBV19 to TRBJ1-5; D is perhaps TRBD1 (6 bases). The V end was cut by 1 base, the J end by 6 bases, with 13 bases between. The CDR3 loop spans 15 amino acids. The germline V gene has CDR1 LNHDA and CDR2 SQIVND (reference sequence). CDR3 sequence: CASSIARGGGQPQHF. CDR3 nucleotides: TGTGCCAGTAGTATAGCGCGAGGGGGTGGTCAGCCCCAGCATTTT.

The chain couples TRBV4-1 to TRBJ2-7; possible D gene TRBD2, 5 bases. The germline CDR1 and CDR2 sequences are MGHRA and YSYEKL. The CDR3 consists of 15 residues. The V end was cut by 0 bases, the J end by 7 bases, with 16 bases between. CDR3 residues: CASSQDPQITGEQYF. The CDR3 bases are TGCGCCAGCAGCCAAGATCCGCAAATTACGGGGGAGCAGTACTTC.

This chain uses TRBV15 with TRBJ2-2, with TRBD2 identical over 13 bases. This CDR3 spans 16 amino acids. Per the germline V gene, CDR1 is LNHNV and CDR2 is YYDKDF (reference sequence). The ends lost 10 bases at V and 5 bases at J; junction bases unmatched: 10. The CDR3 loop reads CAISRTSGSQTGELFF. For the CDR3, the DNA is TGTGCCATATCCCGGACTAGCGGGAGTCAGACCGGGGAGCTGTTTTTT.

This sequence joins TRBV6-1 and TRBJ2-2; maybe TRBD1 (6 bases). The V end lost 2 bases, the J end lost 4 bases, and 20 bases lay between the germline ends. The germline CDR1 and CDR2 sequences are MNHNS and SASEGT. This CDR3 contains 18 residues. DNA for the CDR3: TGTGCCAGCAGTGAAAGGGGCAGGGGAGCCTCGGGCACCGGGGAGCTGTTTTTT. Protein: CASSERGRGASGTGELFF.

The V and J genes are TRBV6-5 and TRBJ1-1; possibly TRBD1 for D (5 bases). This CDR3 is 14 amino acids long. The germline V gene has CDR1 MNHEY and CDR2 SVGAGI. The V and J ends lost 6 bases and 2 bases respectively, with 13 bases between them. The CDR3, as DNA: TGTGCCAGCAGGACAGAAGGGAAAAACACTGAAGCTTTCTTT. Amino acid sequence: CASRTEGKNTEAFF.

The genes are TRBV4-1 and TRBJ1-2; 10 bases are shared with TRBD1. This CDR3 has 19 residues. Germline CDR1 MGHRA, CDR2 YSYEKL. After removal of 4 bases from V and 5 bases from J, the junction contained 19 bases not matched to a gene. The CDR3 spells CASSPHLSGTGVVGYGYTF. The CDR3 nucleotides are TGCGCCAGCAGCCCCCACCTTAGTGGGACAGGGGTAGTAGGGTATGGCTACACCTTC.

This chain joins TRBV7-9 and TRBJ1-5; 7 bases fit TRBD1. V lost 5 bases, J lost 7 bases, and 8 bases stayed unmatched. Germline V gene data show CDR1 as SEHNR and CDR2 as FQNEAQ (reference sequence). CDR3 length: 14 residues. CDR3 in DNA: TGTGCCAGCAGCCCATCGGACAGGAGCCAGCCCCAGCATTTT. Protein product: CASSPSDRSQPQHF. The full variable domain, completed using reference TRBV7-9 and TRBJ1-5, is DTGVSQNPRHKITKRGQNVTFRCDPISEHNRLYWYRQTLGQGPEFLTYFQNEAQLEKSRLLSDRFSAERPKGSFSTLEIQRTEQGDSAMYLCASSPSDRSQPQHFGDGTRLSIL.

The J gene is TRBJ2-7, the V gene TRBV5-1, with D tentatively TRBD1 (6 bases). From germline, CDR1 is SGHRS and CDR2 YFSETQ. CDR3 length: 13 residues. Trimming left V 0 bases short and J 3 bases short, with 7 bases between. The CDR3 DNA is TGCGCCAGCAGCTTGGAGACAGGCTACGAGCAGTACTTC. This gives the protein CASSLETGYEQYF.

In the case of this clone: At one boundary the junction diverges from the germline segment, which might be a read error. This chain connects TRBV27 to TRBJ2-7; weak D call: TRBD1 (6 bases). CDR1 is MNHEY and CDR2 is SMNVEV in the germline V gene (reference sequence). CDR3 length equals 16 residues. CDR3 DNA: TGTGCCAGCAGTTTTTCCCGGACAGAAAGACCCTACGAGCAGCACTTC. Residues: CASSFSRTERPYEQHF.